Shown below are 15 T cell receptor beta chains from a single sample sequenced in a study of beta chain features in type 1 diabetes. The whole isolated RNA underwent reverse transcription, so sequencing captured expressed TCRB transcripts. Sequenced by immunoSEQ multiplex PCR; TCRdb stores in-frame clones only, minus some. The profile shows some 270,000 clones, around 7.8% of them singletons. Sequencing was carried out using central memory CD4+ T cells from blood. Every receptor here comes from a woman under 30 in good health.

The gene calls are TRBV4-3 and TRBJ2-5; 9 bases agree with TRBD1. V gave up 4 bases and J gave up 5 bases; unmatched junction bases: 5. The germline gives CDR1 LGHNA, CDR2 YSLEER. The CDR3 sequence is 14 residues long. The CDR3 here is CASSPDTGGETQYF. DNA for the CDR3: TGCGCCAGCAGCCCCGACACAGGGGGCGAGACCCAGTACTTC.

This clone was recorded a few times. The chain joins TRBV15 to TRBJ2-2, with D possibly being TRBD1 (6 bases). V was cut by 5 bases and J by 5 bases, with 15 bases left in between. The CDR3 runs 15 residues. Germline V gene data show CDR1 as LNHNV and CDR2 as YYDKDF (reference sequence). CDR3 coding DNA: TGTGCCACCAGCGGAATTGCTACAGGGACCGGGGAGCTGTTTTTT. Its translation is CATSGIATGTGELFF.

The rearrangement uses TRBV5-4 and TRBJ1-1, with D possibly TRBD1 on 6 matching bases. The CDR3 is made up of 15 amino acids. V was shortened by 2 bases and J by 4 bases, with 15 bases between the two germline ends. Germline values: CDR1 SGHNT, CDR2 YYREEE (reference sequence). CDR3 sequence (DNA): TGTGCCAGCAGCTTAAGTACTACAGGGTCCACTGAAGCTTTCTTT. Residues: CASSLSTTGSTEAFF.

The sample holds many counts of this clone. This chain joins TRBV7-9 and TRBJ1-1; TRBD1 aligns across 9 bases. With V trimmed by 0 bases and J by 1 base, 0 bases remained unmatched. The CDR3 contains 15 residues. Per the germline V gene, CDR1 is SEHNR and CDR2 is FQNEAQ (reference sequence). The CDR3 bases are TGTGCCAGCAGCTTAGCGGACAGGGGGAACACTGAAGCTTTCTTT. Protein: CASSLADRGNTEAFF.

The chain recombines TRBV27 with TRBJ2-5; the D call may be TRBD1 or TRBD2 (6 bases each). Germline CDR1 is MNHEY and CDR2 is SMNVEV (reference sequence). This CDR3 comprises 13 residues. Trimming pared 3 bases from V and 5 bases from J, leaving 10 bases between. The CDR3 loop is CASSFTGRETQYF. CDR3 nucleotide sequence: TGTGCCAGCAGTTTTACAGGGAGGGAGACCCAGTACTTC.

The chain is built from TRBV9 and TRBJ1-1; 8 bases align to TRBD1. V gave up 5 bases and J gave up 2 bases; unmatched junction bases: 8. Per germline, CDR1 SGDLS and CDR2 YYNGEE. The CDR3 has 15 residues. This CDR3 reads CASSGQGSTNTEAFF. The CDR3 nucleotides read TGTGCCAGCAGTGGACAGGGATCGACTAACACTGAAGCTTTCTTT. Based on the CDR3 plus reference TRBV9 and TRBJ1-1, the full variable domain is DSGVTQTPKHLITATGQRVTLRCSPRSGDLSVYWYQQSLDQGLQFLIQYYNGEERAKGNILERFSAQQFPDLHSELNLSSLELGDSALYFCASSGQGSTNTEAFFGQGTRLTVV.

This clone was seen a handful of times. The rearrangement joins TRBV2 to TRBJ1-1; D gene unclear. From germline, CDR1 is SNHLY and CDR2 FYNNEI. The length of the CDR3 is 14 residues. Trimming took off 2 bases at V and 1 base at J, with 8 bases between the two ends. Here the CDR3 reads CASSETRANTEAFF. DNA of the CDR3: TGTGCCAGCAGTGAAACTCGGGCGAACACTGAAGCTTTCTTT. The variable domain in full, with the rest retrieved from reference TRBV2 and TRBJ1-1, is EPEVTQTPSHQVTQMGQEVILRCVPISNHLYFYWYRQILGQKVEFLVSFYNNEISEKSEIFDDQFSVERPDGSNFTLKIRSTKLEDSAMYFCASSETRANTEAFFGQGTRLTVV.

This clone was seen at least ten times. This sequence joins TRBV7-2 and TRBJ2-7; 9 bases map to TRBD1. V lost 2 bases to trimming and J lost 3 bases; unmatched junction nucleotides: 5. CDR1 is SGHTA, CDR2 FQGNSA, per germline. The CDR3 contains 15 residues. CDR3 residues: CASSLITGGHYEQYF. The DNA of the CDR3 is TGTGCCAGCAGCTTAATAACAGGGGGCCACTACGAGCAGTACTTC.

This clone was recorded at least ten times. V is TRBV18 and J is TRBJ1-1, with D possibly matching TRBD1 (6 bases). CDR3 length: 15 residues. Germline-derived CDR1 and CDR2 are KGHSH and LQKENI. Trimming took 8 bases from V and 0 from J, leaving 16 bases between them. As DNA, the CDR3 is TGTGCCAGCCGCTACGTGGGGGGCATGAACACTGAAGCTTTCTTT. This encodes CASRYVGGMNTEAFF.

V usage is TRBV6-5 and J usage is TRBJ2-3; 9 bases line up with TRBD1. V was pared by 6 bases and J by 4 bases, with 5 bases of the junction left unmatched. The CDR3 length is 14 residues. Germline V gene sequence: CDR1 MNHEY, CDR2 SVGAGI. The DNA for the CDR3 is TGTGCCAGCAGCAGGGACAGGGATCCAGATACGCAGTATTTT. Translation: CASSRDRDPDTQYF.

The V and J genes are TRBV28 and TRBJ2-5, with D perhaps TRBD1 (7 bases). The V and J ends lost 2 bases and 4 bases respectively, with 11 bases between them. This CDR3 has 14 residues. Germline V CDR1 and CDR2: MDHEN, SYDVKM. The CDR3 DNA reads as TGTGCCAGCAGTTTACAGGGGGGCGGAGAGACCCAGTACTTC. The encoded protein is CASSLQGGGETQYF.

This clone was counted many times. DNA for the CDR3: TGTGCCAGCAGCTTAGCACTAGCGGGCACAGATACGCAGTATTTT. It specifies CASSLALAGTDTQYF. This sequence joins TRBV7-2 and TRBJ2-3, with 8 bases that match TRBD2. This CDR3 contains 15 residues. Germline V gene lookup returns CDR1 SGHTA and CDR2 FQGNSA. J was trimmed by 1 base and V by 0 bases; bases with no gene match: 0.

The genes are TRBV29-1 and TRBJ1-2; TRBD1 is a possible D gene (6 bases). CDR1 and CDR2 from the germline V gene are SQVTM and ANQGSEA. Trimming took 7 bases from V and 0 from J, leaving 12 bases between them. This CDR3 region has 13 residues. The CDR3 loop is CSAEGGANYGYTF. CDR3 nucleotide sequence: TGCAGCGCCGAGGGGGGAGCTAACTATGGCTACACCTTC.

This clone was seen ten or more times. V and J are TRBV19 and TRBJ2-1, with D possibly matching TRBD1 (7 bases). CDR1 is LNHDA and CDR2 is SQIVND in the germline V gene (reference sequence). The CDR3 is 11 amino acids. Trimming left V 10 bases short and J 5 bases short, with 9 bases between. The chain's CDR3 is CATRGDNEQFF. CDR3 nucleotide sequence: TGTGCCACCAGGGGGGACAATGAGCAGTTCTTC. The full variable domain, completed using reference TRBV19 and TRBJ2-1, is DGGITQSPKYLFRKEGQNVTLSCEQNLNHDAMYWYRQDPGQGLRLIYYSQIVNDFQKGDIAEGYSVSREKKESFPLTVTSAQKNPTAFYLCATRGDNEQFFGPGTRLTVL.

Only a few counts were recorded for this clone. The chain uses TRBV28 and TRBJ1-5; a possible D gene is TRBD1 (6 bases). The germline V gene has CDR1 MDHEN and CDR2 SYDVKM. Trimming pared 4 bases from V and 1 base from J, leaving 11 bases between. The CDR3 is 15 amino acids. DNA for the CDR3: TGTGCCAGCAGTTCAGGGGCGGGAAGCAATCAGCCCCAGCATTTT. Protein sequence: CASSSGAGSNQPQHF.